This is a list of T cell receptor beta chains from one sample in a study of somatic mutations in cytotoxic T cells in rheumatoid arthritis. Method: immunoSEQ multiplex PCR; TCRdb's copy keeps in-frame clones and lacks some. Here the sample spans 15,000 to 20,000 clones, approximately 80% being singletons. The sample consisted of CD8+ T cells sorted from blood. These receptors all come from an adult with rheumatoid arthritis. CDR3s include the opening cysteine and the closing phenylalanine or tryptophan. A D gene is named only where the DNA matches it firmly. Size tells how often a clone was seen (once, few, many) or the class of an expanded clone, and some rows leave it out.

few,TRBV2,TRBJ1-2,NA,TGTGCCAGCAAGGGCAGGGTCGACTATGGCTACACCTTC,CASKGRVDYGYTF
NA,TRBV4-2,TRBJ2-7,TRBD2,TGTGCCAGCAGCCCGACTAGCGGGGGGGCGGCCGAGCAGTACTTC,CASSPTSGGAAEQYF
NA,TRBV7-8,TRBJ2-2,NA,TGTGCCAGCAGCCGATCCGGGGGCGCGCTCACCGGGGAGCTGTTTTTT,CASSRSGGALTGELFF
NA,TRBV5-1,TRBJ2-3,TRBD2,TGCGCCAGCAGCCCGGGGGGGAAGATAGATACGCAGTATTTT,CASSPGGKIDTQYF
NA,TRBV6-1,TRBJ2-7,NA,TGTGCCAGCAGTGAAGTCGGGGGTGGCTACGAGCAGTACTTC,CASSEVGGGYEQYF
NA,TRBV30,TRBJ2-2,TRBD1,TGTGCCTGGAGTCCCTACGCGAGGGGGCACGGGGAGCTGTTTTTT,CAWSPYARGHGELFF
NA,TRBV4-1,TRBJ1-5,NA,TGCGCCAGCAGCCAAGGGTTGTATCAGCCCCAGCATTTT,CASSQGLYQPQHF
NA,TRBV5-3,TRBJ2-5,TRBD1,TGTGCCAGAACGACAGGGGTAGAAGAGACCCAGTACTTC,CARTTGVEETQYF
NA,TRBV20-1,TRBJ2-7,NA,TGCAGTGCTAGGGGCCCCCGAGCGCAGTACTTC,CSARGPRAQYF
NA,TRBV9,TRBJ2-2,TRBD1,TGTGCCAGCAGCGACGGGACAGCCGAGAACACCGGGGAGCTGTTTTTT,CASSDGTAENTGELFF
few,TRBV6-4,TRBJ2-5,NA,TGTGCCAGCAGTGAGGGACTTCGAGGGGATGAGACCCAGTACTTC,CASSEGLRGDETQYF
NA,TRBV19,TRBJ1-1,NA,TGTGCCAGTAGTAGCCGCGAGAACACTGAAGCTTTCTTT,CASSSRENTEAFF
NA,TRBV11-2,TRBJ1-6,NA,TGTGCCAGCAGCCGTAAACAAGGCTCCTATAATTCACCCCTCCACTTT,CASSRKQGSYNSPLHF
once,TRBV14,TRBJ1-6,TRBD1,TGTGCCAGCAGCATAAGCCAACAGGGGCATAGGTCACCCCTCCACTTT,CASSISQQGHRSPLHF
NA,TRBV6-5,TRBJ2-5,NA,TGTGCCAGCAGCACGACAGAAAACCAAGAGACCCAGTACTTC,CASSTTENQETQYF
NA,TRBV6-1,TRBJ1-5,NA,TGTGCCAGCAGTGAATTCGGGACACCCGTTAGCAATCAGCCCCAGCATTTT,CASSEFGTPVSNQPQHF
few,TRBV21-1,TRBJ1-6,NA,TGTGCCAGCAGCAAATCGGATTCACCCCTCCACTTT,CASSKSDSPLHF
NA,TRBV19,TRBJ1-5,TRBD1,TGTGCCAGTAGTATCGGACAGGGAGGTCAGCCCCAGCATTTT,CASSIGQGGQPQHF
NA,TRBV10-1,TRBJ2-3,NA,TGCGCCAGCAGTAAAAGGACGTGGGAGATGGATACGCAGTATTTT,CASSKRTWEMDTQYF
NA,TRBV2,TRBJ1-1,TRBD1,TGTGCCAGCAGTAACCCACTGGGACAGGGGGCGAAGAACACTGAAGCTTTCTTT,CASSNPLGQGAKNTEAFF
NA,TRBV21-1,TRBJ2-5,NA,TGTGCCAGCAGCAAAGAGCGGTCAACAGGGGCCCAAGAGACCCAGTACTTC,CASSKERSTGAQETQYF
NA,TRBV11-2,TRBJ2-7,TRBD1,TGTGCCAGCAGCTTAGGGACAGGGGGGTACGAGCAGTACTTC,CASSLGTGGYEQYF
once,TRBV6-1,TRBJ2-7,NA,TGTGCCAGCAGTACGACGAGTGACTCCTACGAGCAGTACTTC,CASSTTSDSYEQYF
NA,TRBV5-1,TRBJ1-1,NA,TGCGCCAGCAGCTCTACAGGGCGGGGAGACACTGAAGCTTTCTTT,CASSSTGRGDTEAFF
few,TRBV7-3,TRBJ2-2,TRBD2,TGTGCCAGCAGCTTAACTAGCGGGGGGGCTGCCGGGGAGCTGTTTTTT,CASSLTSGGAAGELFF
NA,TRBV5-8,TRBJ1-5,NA,TGTGCCAGCAGCACGGACAGTCAAAATCAGCCCCAGCATTTT,CASSTDSQNQPQHF
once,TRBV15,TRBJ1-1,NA,TGTGCCACCAGCAGGGAACATCCGGGTCCTGAAGCTTTCTTT,CATSREHPGPEAFF
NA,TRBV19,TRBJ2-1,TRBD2,TGTGCCAGTTCGACGGGGGGGAAGGATGAGCAGTTCTTC,CASSTGGKDEQFF
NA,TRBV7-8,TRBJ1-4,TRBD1,TGTGCCAGCAGCTTGGGACAGGTGGGAAAACTGTTTTTT,CASSLGQVGKLFF
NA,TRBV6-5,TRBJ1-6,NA,TGTGCCAGCAGTTACAGCAGGGGAGGTTCACCCCTCCACTTT,CASSYSRGGSPLHF
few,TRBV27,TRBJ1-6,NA,TGTGCCAGCAGTTTAATTTGGCTGGGCGGTTCACCCCTCCACTTT,CASSLIWLGGSPLHF
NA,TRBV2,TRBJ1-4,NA,TGTGCCAGCAGTGAAGCGCTCATTCCGGGTGAAAAACTGTTTTTT,CASSEALIPGEKLFF
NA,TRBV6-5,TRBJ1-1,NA,TGTGCCAGCAGTTTCACGCCGAACACTGAAGCTTTCTTT,CASSFTPNTEAFF
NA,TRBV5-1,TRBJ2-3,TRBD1,TGCGCCAGCAGCTTGGGGGACAGGGTGGGAATTGCAGATACGCAGTATTTT,CASSLGDRVGIADTQYF
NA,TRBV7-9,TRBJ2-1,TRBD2,TGTGCCAGCAGCTCAGCTGGGCTAGCGGCCTACAATGAGCAGTTCTTC,CASSSAGLAAYNEQFF
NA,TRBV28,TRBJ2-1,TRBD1,TGTGCCAGCAGCCCAGGGGGTCTCAATGAGCAGTTCTTC,CASSPGGLNEQFF
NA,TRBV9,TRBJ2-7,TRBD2,TGTGCCAGCAGTGCCGGGGGGGGTTGGGACGAGCAGTACTTC,CASSAGGGWDEQYF
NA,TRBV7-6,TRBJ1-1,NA,TGTGCCAGCAGCCCCACAGGACCCTCGAACACTGAAGCTTTCTTT,CASSPTGPSNTEAFF
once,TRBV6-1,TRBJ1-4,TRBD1,TGTGCCAGCAGTGAAGGGGGACAGGGTTCCGAAAAACTGTTTTTT,CASSEGGQGSEKLFF
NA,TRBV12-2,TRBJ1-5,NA,TGTGCAAGTCGCTTAGATCGCAGGGGTAGCAATCAGCCCCAGCATTTT,CASRLDRRGSNQPQHF
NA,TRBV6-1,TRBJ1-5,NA,TGTGCCAGCAGTGAACACGGGGGGTCCGGGCAGCCCCAGCATTTT,CASSEHGGSGQPQHF
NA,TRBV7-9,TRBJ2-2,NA,TGTGCCAGCAGCTTTCATCACCGTTACTCAGCCGGGGAGCTGTTTTTT,CASSFHHRYSAGELFF
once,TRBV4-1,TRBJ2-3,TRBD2,TGCGCCAGCAGCCAAGAACTTAGCGGGGGGAGGTTGCCAGATACGCAGTATTTT,CASSQELSGGRLPDTQYF
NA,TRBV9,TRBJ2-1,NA,TGTGCCAGCAGTGGCGGTGACTTGTGGGAGCAGTTCTTC,CASSGGDLWEQFF